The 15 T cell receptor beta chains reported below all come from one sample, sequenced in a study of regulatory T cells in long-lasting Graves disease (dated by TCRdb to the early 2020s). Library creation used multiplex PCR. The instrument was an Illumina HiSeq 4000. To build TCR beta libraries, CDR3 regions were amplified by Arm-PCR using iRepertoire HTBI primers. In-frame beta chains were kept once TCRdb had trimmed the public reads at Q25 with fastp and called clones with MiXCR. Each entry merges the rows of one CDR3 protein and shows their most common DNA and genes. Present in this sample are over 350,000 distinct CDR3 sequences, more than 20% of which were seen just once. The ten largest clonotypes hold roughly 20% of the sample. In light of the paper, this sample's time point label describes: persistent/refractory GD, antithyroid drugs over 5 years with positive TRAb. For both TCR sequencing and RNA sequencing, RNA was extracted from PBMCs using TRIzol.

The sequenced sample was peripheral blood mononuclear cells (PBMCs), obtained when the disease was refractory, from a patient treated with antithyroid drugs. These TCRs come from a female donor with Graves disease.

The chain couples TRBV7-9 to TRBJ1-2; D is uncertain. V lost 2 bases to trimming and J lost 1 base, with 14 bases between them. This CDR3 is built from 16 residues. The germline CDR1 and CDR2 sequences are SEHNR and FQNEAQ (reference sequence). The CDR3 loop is CASSLIGDEINYGYTF. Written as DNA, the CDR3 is TGTGCCAGCAGCTTAATCGGTGACGAGATTAACTATGGCTACACCTTC. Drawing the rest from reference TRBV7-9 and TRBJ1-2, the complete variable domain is DTGVSQNPRHKITKRGQNVTFRCDPISEHNRLYWYRQTLGQGPEFLTYFQNEAQLEKSRLLSDRFSAERPKGSFSTLEIQRTEQGDSAMYLCASSLIGDEINYGYTFGSGTRLTVV.

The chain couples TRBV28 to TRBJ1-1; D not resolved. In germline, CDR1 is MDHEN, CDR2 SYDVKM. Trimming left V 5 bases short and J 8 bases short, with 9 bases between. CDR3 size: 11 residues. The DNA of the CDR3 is TGTGCCAGCAGTATACGTGGGGAAGCTTTCTTT. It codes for CASSIRGEAFF.

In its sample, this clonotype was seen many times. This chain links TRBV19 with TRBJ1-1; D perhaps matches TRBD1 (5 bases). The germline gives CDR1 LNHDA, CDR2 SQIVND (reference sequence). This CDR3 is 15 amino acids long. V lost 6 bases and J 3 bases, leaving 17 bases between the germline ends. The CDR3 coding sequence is TGTGCCAGTAGGCCCGAGTCAGGGCACTACACTGAAGCTTTCTTT. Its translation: CASRPESGHYTEAFF.

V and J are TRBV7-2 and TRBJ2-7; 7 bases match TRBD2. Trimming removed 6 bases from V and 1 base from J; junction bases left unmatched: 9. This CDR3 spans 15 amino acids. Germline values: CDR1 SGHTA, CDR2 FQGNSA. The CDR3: CASSWGGTGSYEQYF. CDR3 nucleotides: TGTGCCAGCAGTTGGGGGGGGACTGGTTCCTACGAGCAGTACTTC.

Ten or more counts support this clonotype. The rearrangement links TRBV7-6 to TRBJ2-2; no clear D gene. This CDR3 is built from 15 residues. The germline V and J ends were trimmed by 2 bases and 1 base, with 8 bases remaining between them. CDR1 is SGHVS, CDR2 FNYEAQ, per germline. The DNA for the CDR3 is TGTGCCAGCAGCTTATTTAATATGAACACCGGGGAGCTGTTTTTT. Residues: CASSLFNMNTGELFF.

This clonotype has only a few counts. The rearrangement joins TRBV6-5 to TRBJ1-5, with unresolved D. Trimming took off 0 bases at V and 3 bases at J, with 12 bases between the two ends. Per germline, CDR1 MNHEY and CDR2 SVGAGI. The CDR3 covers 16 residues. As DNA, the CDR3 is TGTGCCAGCAGTTACTCCAGACATTGGATCAATCAGCCCCAGCATTTT. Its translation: CASSYSRHWINQPQHF.

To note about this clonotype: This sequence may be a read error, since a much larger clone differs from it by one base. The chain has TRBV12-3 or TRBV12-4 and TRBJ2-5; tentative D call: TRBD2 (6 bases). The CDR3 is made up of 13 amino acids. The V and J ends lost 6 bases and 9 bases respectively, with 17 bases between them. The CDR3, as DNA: TGTGCCAGCAGCGCAGACATTTGGGAGGCCCAGTACTTC. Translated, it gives CASSADIWEAQYF.

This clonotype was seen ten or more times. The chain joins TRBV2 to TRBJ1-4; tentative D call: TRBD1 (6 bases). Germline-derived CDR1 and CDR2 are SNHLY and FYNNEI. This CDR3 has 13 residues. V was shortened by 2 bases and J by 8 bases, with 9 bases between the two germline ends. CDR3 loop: CASSEQGWEKLFF. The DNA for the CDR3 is TGTGCCAGCAGTGAACAGGGGTGGGAAAAACTGTTTTTT.

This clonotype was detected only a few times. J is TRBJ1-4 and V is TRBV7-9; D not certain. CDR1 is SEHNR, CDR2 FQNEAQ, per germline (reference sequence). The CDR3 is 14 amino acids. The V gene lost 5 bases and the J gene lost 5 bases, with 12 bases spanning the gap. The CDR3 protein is CASSPSITNEKLFF. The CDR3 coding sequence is TGTGCCAGCAGCCCTAGCATCACGAATGAAAAACTGTTTTTT.

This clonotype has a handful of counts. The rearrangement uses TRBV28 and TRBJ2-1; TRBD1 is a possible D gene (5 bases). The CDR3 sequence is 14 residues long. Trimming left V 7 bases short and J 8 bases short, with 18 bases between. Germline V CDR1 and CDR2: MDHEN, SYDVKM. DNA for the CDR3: TGTGCCAGCACCCCGGGCAGGGAAAGCGATGAGCAGTTCTTC. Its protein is CASTPGRESDEQFF.

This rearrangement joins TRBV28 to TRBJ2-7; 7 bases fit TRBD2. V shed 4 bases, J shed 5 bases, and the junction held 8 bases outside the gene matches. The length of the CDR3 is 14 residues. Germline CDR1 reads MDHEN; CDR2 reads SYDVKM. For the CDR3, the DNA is TGTGCCAGCAGTTCCCGGGGAGGGTACAACGAGCAGTACTTC. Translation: CASSSRGGYNEQYF.

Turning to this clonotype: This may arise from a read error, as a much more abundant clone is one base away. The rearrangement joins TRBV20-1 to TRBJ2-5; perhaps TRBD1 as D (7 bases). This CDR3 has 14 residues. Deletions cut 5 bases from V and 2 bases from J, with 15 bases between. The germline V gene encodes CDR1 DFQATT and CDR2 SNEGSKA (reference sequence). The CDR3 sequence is CSAGGTALQETQYF. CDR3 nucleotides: TGCAGTGCTGGAGGGACAGCGCTACAAGAGACCCAGTACTTC.

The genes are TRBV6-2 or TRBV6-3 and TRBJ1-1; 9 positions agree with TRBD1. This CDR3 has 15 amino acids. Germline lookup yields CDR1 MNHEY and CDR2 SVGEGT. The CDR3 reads CDRSKTGGPTTEAFF. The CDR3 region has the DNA TGTGACAGAAGTAAGACAGGGGGACCGACCACTGAAGCTTTCTTT.

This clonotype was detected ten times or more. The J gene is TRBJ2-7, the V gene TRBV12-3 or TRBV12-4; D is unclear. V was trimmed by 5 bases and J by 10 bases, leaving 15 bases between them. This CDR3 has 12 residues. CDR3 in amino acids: CASSPDRLTQYF. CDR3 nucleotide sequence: TGTGCCAGCAGTCCAGATCGGCTCACCCAGTACTTC.

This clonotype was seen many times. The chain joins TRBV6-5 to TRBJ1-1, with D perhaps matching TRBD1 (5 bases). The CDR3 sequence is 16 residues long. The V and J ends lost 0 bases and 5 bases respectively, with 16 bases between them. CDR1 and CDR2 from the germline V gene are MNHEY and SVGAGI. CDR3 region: CASSYSLVQGATEAFF. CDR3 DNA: TGTGCCAGCAGTTACTCCTTGGTCCAGGGCGCTACTGAAGCTTTCTTT.